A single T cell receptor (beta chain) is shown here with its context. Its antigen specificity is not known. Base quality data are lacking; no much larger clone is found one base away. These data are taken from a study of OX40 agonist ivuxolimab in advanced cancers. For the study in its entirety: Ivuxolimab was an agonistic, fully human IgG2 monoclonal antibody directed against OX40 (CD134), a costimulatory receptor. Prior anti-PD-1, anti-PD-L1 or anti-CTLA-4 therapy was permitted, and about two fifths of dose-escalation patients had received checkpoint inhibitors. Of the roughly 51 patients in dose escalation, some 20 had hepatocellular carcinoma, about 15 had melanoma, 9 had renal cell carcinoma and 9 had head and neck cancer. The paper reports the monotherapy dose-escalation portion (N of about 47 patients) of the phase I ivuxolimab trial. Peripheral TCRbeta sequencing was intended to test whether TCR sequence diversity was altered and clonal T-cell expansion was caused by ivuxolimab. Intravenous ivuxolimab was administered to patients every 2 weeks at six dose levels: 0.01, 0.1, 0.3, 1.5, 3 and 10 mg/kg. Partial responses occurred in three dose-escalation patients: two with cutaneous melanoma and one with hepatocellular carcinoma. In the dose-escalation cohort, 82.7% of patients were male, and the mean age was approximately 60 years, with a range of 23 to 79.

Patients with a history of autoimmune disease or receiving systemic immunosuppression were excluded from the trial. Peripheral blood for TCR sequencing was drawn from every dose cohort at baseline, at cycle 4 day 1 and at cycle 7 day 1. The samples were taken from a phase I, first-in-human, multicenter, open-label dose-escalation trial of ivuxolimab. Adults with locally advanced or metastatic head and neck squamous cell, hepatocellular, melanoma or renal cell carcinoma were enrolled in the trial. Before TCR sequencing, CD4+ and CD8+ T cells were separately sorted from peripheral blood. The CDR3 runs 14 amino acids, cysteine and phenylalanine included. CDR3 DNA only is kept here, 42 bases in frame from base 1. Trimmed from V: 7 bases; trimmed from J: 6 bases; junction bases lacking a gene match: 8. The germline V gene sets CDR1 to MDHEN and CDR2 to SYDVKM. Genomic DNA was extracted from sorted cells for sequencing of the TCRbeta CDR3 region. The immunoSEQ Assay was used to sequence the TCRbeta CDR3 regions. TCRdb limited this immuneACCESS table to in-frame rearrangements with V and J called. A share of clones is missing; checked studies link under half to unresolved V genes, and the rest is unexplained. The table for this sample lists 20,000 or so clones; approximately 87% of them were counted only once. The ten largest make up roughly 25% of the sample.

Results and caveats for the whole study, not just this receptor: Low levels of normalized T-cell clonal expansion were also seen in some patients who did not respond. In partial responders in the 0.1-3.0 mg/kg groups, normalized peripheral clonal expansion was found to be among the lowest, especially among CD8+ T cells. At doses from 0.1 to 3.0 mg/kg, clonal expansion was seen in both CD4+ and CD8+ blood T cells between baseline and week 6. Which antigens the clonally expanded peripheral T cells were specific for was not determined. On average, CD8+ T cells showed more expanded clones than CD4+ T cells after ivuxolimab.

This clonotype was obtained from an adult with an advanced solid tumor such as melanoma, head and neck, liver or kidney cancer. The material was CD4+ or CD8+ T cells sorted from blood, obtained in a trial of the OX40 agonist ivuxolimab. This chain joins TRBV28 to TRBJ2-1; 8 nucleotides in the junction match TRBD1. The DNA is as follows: TGTGCCAGCATGCGGCAGGGGGCTTCCAATGAGCAGTTCTTC. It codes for CASMRQGASNEQFF.